These 23 T cell receptor beta chains came from one sample sequenced in a study of tumor and adjacent non-tumor tissue in lung cancer. The template was RNA from unsorted bulk tissue. The library came from three nested PCR rounds adapted from ARM-PCR protocols. TCRdb passed the multiplex PCR reads through MiXCR, listing each CDR3 protein once. The table has about 85,000 distinct CDR3 sequences, around three fifths seen once. Sample: lung tumor tissue. The receptors stem from a man between 65 and 79 years old with non-small cell lung cancer.

This clonotype appeared a single time. The CDR3 nucleotides are TGTGCCAGCACCGACCGGGAGGACCGAGAGACCCAGTACTTC. This sequence encodes CASTDREDRETQYF. This rearrangement joins TRBV2 to TRBJ2-5, with 7 bases matching TRBD2. V trimming: 7 bases; J trimming: 4 bases; junction bases outside the gene matches: 9. This CDR3 has 14 amino acids. CDR1 is SNHLY, CDR2 FYNNEI, per germline.

Regarding this clonotype: The missing conserved phenylalanine or tryptophan at the end of this CDR3 makes a read error likely. J is TRBJ1-2 and V is TRBV11-2; 9 nucleotides match TRBD1. The CDR3 is 14 residues long. CDR1 is SGHAT, CDR2 FQNNGV, per germline. CDR3 coding DNA: TGTGTCAGCAGAGCCGGGACAGGGCCGTTTAACTACACCATC. Protein: CVSRAGTGPFNYTI.

In regard to this clonotype: One end of the junction varies from germline; a read error may be responsible. The genes are TRBV4-1 and TRBJ2-1; 7 bases map to TRBD2. This CDR3 region has 16 residues. Germline V gene sequence: CDR1 MGHRA, CDR2 YSYEKL. CDR3 loop: CARSQDTREGYNEKFF. The CDR3 nucleotides are TGCGCCAGGAGCCAAGATACGAGGGAGGGGTACAATGAGAAGTTCTTC.

This clonotype was counted a single time. Sequence at one end of the junction differs from germline and may be a read error. The genes are TRBV11-2 and TRBJ2-7, with 7 bases that match TRBD2. Per the germline V gene, CDR1 is SGHAT and CDR2 is FQNNGV. This CDR3 comprises 15 residues. The CDR3 protein is CTSSVQRGRLYKQYF. The CDR3 DNA sequence: TGTACCAGCAGCGTACAGCGGGGAAGACTTTACAAGCAGTACTTC.

Concerning this clonotype itself: One end of the junction varies from germline; a read error may be responsible. The genes are TRBV11-2 and TRBJ2-1; 10 nucleotides match TRBD2. The DNA end is more similar to TRBJ2-7, so the J call may be wrong. The length of the CDR3 is 18 residues. Germline V gene lookup returns CDR1 SGHAT and CDR2 FQNNGV. The DNA for the CDR3 is TGTGACAGCAGCTCGCTACTAGCGGGGAGCCCTGCCTACAATGAGCAGTACTTC. This encodes CDSSSLLAGSPAYNEQYF.

Concerning this clonotype itself: Germline and junction disagree at one end, which may indicate a read error. V usage is TRBV11-3 and J usage is TRBJ2-4, with D uncertain. The CDR3 has 16 residues. Germline V gene lookup returns CDR1 SGHNT and CDR2 YENEEA. CDR3 region: CTSSENSGLAKNIQYF. Here the CDR3 DNA reads TGTACCAGCAGCGAAAACTCCGGATTGGCCAAAAACATTCAGTACTTC.

The rearrangement uses TRBV11-2 and TRBJ2-5; D may be TRBD2 (5 bases). Germline assignment: CDR1 SGHAT and CDR2 FQNNGV. CDR3 length: 17 residues. The germline V and J ends were trimmed by 1 base and 9 bases, with 24 bases remaining between them. The DNA for the CDR3 is TGTGCCAGCAGCTTAGGGGCTAACGGGATCGTCATGGAGGCCCAGTACTTC. Its translation: CASSLGANGIVMEAQYF.

For this clonotype: A junction boundary mismatches the germline segment, possibly from a read error. The gene calls are TRBV10-3 and TRBJ2-3, with D possibly TRBD1 on 5 matching bases. The germline V gene encodes CDR1 ENHRY and CDR2 SYGVKD. The CDR3 extends over 14 amino acids. This chain's CDR3 is CATSELGVEDTQYF. The CDR3 DNA reads TGTGCCACCAGTGAATTAGGGGTTGAGGATACGCAGTACTTT.

Concerning this clonotype itself: This clone may be a read error of a much larger clone one base away. This chain uses TRBV14 with TRBJ2-7; D unclear. The germline V gene encodes CDR1 SGHDN and CDR2 FVKESK. The V gene lost 1 base and the J gene lost 4 bases, with 14 bases spanning the gap. The CDR3 length is 15 residues. For the CDR3, the DNA is TGTGCCAGCAGCCAAGGGAAAGATTGGGGATACGAGCAGTACTTC. Translating gives CASSQGKDWGYEQYF. The whole variable domain, filled in from reference TRBV14 and TRBJ2-7, reads EAGVTQFPSHSVIEKGQTVTLRCDPISGHDNLYWYRRVMGKEIKFLLHFVKESKQDESGMPNNRFLAERTGGTYSTLKVQPAELEDSGVYFCASSQGKDWGYEQYFGPGTRLTVT.

This clonotype was seen just once. A much more abundant neighbour one base away suggests this may be a read error. V is TRBV28 and J is TRBJ2-5; D not certain. Germline CDR1 reads MDHEN; CDR2 reads SYDVKM. The CDR3 loop spans 14 amino acids. Here the CDR3 reads CASSEMASQGTQNF. For the CDR3, the DNA is TGTGCCAGCAGTGAGATGGCCAGCCAAGGAACCCAGAACTTC.

Worth noting for this clonotype: The CDR3 does not close with the conserved phenylalanine or tryptophan, likely indicating a read error. The J gene is TRBJ1-4, the V gene TRBV14; D is uncertain. From germline, CDR1 is SGHDN and CDR2 FVKESK. The germline V and J ends were trimmed by 1 base and 7 bases, with 4 bases remaining between them. The CDR3 is 12 amino acids. As DNA, the CDR3 is TGTGCCAGCAGCCAAGTAGCTGAAAAACTGTTTATT. It codes for CASSQVAEKLFI.

The chain recombines TRBV25-1 with TRBJ2-7; the match to TRBD1 covers 7 bases. Trimming removed 3 bases from V and 1 base from J; junction bases left unmatched: 6. Germline CDR1 and CDR2: MGHDK and SYGVNS. This CDR3 has 15 residues. CDR3 sequence (DNA): TGTGCCAGCAGTGACAGAGGACAGGAGTCCTACGAGCAGTACTTC. It specifies CASSDRGQESYEQYF.

This clonotype was seen a handful of times. This clone may be a read error of a much larger clone one base away. This chain uses TRBV6-5 with TRBJ2-1, with D unresolved. Per germline, CDR1 MNHEY and CDR2 SVGAGI. This CDR3 has 15 residues. The CDR3 is CTSSYAMDPWVEQFF. CDR3 DNA sequence: TGTACCAGCAGTTACGCTATGGACCCCTGGGTTGAGCAGTTCTTC.

The genes are TRBV27 and TRBJ2-7, with no clear D. Germline V gene data show CDR1 as MNHEY and CDR2 as SMNVEV (reference sequence). The germline V and J ends were trimmed by 8 bases and 5 bases, with 16 bases remaining between them. CDR3 size: 13 residues. CDR3 bases: TGTGCCAGCTCGTACCCGGCGAACGACGAGCAGTACTTC. As protein: CASSYPANDEQYF.

As to this clonotype: Being one base from a much bigger clone, this may be a read error. V gene TRBV4-1 combines with J gene TRBJ2-5, with unresolved D. Germline CDR1 is MGHRA and CDR2 is YSYEKL. The CDR3 extends over 14 amino acids. CDR3 DNA: TGCACCAGCAGCCGTACCCCCGGCGCGGAGACCCAGTACTTC. Its protein product is CTSSRTPGAETQYF.

This clonotype occurred a few times. Since a much larger clone is just one base distant, this may be a read error. The V call is TRBV4-1, the J call TRBJ2-5, with 8 bases that match TRBD2. The CDR3 runs 17 residues. CDR1 is MGHRA and CDR2 is YSYEKL in the germline V gene. In DNA form, the CDR3 reads TGCGTCAGCAGCAAGAGTCGCATCGGGGGGGACCAAGAGACCCAGTACTTC. Amino acid sequence: CVSSKSRIGGDQETQYF.

This clonotype was picked up one time. The CDR3 does not close with the conserved phenylalanine or tryptophan, likely indicating a read error. V gene TRBV29-1 combines with J gene TRBJ2-7, with a weak D call TRBD2 (7 bases). This CDR3 has 13 residues. Germline V lookup: CDR1 SQVTM, CDR2 ANQGSEA. CDR3 nucleotide sequence: TGCAACGTTGGAGGGGGGGCAGTCTACGAGCAGTACCTC. It specifies CNVGGGAVYEQYL.

Comment on this clonotype: One end of the junction varies from germline; a read error may be responsible. The chain has TRBV11-3 and TRBJ2-5, with D tentatively TRBD2 (5 bases). The germline V gene has CDR1 SGHNT and CDR2 YENEEA. The CDR3 runs to 13 residues. CDR3 coding DNA: TGTGTCAGCAGCCCAGGCTTGGGAGAGATCCACTACTTC. Protein sequence: CVSSPGLGEIHYF.

This clonotype was counted a few times. Lacking the conserved final phenylalanine or tryptophan, this CDR3 likely reflects a read error. The V call is TRBV11-2, the J call TRBJ2-4, with D tentatively TRBD1 (5 bases). Per germline, CDR1 SGHAT and CDR2 FQNNGV. The CDR3 length is 16 residues. Trimming removed 1 base at V and 0 bases at J, with 10 bases between. CDR3 residues: CASSLGQGSAKNIQYL. The DNA of the CDR3 is TGTGCCAGCAGCTTAGGTCAGGGATCAGCCAAAAACATTCAGTACCTC.

With regard to this clonotype: A junction end diverges from the germline sequence, so it may reflect a read error. The rearrangement uses TRBV6-5 and TRBJ1-6; D is undetermined. Germline V gene sequence: CDR1 MNHEY, CDR2 SVGAGI. CDR3 length equals 15 residues. CDR3 amino acids: CDSSHAFRWNSPLHF. CDR3 DNA: TGTGACAGCAGCCACGCTTTTCGGTGGAATTCACCCCTCCACTTT.

The genes are TRBV18 and TRBJ2-7; D possibly matches TRBD1 or TRBD2 (5 bases each). The length of the CDR3 is 14 residues. V was shortened by 5 bases and J by 5 bases, with 16 bases between the two germline ends. Germline V gene data show CDR1 as KGHSH and CDR2 as LQKENI. The CDR3 sequence is CASSWDLGGNEQYF. The CDR3 nucleotides read TGTGCCAGCTCATGGGACCTAGGAGGTAACGAGCAGTACTTC.

The V and J genes are TRBV28 and TRBJ1-2; the D gene is possibly TRBD1 (5 bases). In germline, CDR1 is MDHEN, CDR2 SYDVKM. V lost 4 bases and J 7 bases, leaving 13 bases between the germline ends. The CDR3 loop spans 13 amino acids. Here the CDR3 reads CASSSRAPPGYTF. The CDR3 region has the DNA TGTGCCAGCAGTTCCAGGGCCCCTCCTGGCTACACCTTC.

V is TRBV6-2 or TRBV6-3 and J is TRBJ2-1; 7 bases line up with TRBD2. The CDR3 has 15 residues. V dropped 4 bases and J dropped 2; count of bases not matched to a gene: 5. Germline CDR1 is MNHEY and CDR2 is SVGEGT. The CDR3 reads CASSLAREPYNEQFF. CDR3 nucleotide sequence: TGTGCCAGCAGTTTGGCGCGGGAGCCCTACAATGAGCAGTTCTTC.